One T cell receptor beta chain is described in this entry. The antigen it recognizes is unknown. No much larger clone is present one base from it, and per-base qualities are unavailable. This entry belongs to a study of blood T cell repertoires in COVID-19 (TCRdb year 2020). Notes on the research overall: Samples from collaborators originated in the United States, Italy and Spain and spanned both the acute and convalescent phases of COVID-19. Subjects who had been exposed to COVID-19, were actively infected with it, or had recovered from it provided the deeply sampled blood TCRbeta repertoires that made up the dataset. The prospective study material was composed of cDNA or gDNA derived from T cells, B-cell-depleted T cells, or PBMCs. Samples came from the ongoing ImmuneRACE study (first 160 participants) plus 1,254 subjects from 6 global collaborators. Where available, HLA class I and class II types were obtained from metadata supplied by the sample provider rather than from assay-based typing. Sample metadata almost always included a de-identified subject ID, COVID-19 status, age in years and sex. A freely available public database, intended as a resource for researchers studying the immune response to SARS-CoV-2, is where the repertoires were released.

Here is what the overall study found, with its caveats: How much clinical and demographic metadata was included differed by source and by participant, and the metadata was provided uncurated.

TCRbeta CDR3 regions were amplified from genomic DNA by means of the immunoSEQ Assay, a bias-controlled multiplex PCR. The study's own analysis went as follows. Within the assay, amplification of reference gene primers was used to estimate how many nucleated cells each sample contained. Sequence reads were collapsed and filtered to measure the absolute abundance of every unique TCRbeta CDR3 rearrangement. For each sample, productive Simpson clonality was calculated by taking the square root of Simpson's diversity index across productive rearrangements. TCRdb holds this immuneACCESS table with in-frame rearrangements only. Some clones are missing; in checked studies, unresolved V genes explain under half, and the rest has no known cause. V and J calls and clone size come straight from that table; D and trimming were deduced from the DNA. This sample gives around 320,000 clones in total; around 92% of them show up just once. 11% of the sample is held by the ten biggest clonotypes.

One collaborating source in Seattle enrolled patients while the patients were actively infected and followed the patients over time throughout the course of disease. The collaborating institutions used their own protocols to collect whole blood in K2EDTA tubes. For TCRbeta analysis, collaborators shipped samples as frozen whole blood, isolated PBMCs, or DNA extracted from either of those sample types. V is clipped by 3 bases and J by 2 bases, and the sequence between their germline boundaries is 16 bases long. CDR1 and CDR2, looked up from the germline V gene, are KGHSH and LQKENI. The CDR3, from cysteine to phenylalanine, totals 16 residues. Of all the DNA, just the CDR3 is kept, 48 bases in frame from base 1.

The receptor was derived from a woman aged 25-40 years with COVID-19, enrolled during active disease. Material: peripheral blood. Recombination joined TRBV18 with TRBJ1-2; no D segment can be confidently identified. The CDR3 reads CASSPTSAALNYGYTF. The bases read TGTGCCAGCTCACCCACTAGTGCAGCCCTGAACTATGGCTACACCTTC.